A selection of T cell receptor beta chains follows, all from one sample in a study of cytomegalovirus exposure and HLA in healthy donors. Measured with immunoSEQ multiplex PCR; TCRdb has only the in-frame clones, and not every one. The sample records some 110,000 clones, around 77% being singletons. The sequencing sample was made of PBMCs. The receptors here all came from a woman aged 40 to 50 in good health and CMV-seropositive. CDR3s include the opening cysteine and the closing phenylalanine or tryptophan. Fields, in order: J gene, clone size, CDR3 length, D gene, V gene, CDR3 protein, CDR3 DNA. The D gene is left open where the match is weak. For some rows the clone size is stated as once, few or many, or as a class when expanded; others skip it.

TRBJ1-4 | NA | 14 | NA | TRBV9 | CASSVGQPNEKLFF | TGTGCCAGCAGCGTAGGACAGCCCAATGAAAAACTGTTTTTT
TRBJ2-2 | NA | 16 | NA | TRBV5-6 | CASSPAGALNTGELFF | TGTGCCAGCAGCCCGGCAGGGGCCCTGAACACCGGGGAGCTGTTTTTT
TRBJ1-3 | NA | 16 | NA | TRBV14 | CASSAGGGSSGNTIYF | TGTGCCAGCAGCGCAGGTGGGGGGAGCTCTGGAAACACCATATATTTT
TRBJ2-7 | NA | 15 | TRBD2 | TRBV11-2 | CASSPQREAGYEQYF | TGTGCCAGCAGCCCTCAGCGGGAGGCAGGATACGAGCAGTACTTC
TRBJ2-3 | NA | 15 | NA | TRBV29-1 | CSVEPRAKSTDTQYF | TGCAGCGTTGAACCCAGGGCGAAAAGCACAGATACGCAGTATTTT
TRBJ2-5 | NA | 13 | NA | TRBV27 | CATAPGIQETQYF | TGTGCCACCGCCCCCGGTATACAAGAGACCCAGTACTTC
TRBJ2-7 | NA | 14 | NA | TRBV14 | CASSQIRRENEQYF | TGTGCCAGCAGCCAAATCAGGCGGGAAAACGAGCAGTACTTC
TRBJ2-4 | NA | 16 | NA | TRBV6-1 | CASSARGGTPANIQYF | TGTGCCAGCAGTGCGAGGGGGGGGACCCCAGCTAACATTCAGTACTTC
TRBJ1-4 | NA | 14 | NA | TRBV2 | CASRGDRWNRGLFF | TGTGCCAGCCGGGGGGACCGTTGGAATCGAGGACTGTTTTTT
TRBJ1-6 | NA | 14 | NA | TRBV28 | CASSFRGNNSPLHF | TGTGCCAGCAGTTTTCGCGGGAATAATTCACCCCTCCACTTT
TRBJ2-1 | NA | 13 | TRBD1 | TRBV5-1 | CASSWDRVHEQFF | TGCGCCAGCAGCTGGGACAGGGTGCATGAGCAGTTCTTC
TRBJ2-7 | NA | 15 | TRBD1 | TRBV19 | CASSIDPGQGYEQYF | TGTGCCAGTAGTATAGATCCTGGACAGGGCTACGAGCAGTACTTC
TRBJ2-3 | NA | 15 | TRBD2 | TRBV6-1 | CASSTGTTRTDTQYF | TGTGCCAGCTCTACCGGGACTACGAGGACAGATACGCAGTATTTT
TRBJ1-4 | once | 18 | NA | TRBV21-1 | CASSKEPRGRATNEKLFF | TGTGCCAGCAGCAAAGAACCCCGGGGGAGAGCAACTAATGAAAAACTGTTTTTT
TRBJ2-7 | NA | 16 | TRBD2 | TRBV28 | CASSSNLAGSLGEQYF | TGTGCCAGCAGCTCAAACTTAGCGGGAAGTTTGGGTGAGCAGTACTTC
TRBJ1-2 | few | 15 | TRBD1 | TRBV6-5 | CASSNEGGAGYGYTF | TGTGCCAGCTCCAATGAAGGGGGCGCGGGCTATGGCTACACCTTC
TRBJ2-5 | NA | 14 | TRBD2 | TRBV4-1 | CASSQAGGGETQYF | TGCGCCAGCAGCCAAGCGGGAGGCGGAGAGACCCAGTACTTC
TRBJ1-5 | NA | 16 | TRBD1 | TRBV28 | CASSPGTGRGNQPQHF | TGTGCCAGCAGCCCCGGGACAGGGAGGGGCAATCAGCCCCAGCATTTT
TRBJ2-7 | NA | 18 | TRBD2 | TRBV15 | CATSRDPSGRPSSYEQYF | TGTGCCACCAGCAGAGATCCCAGCGGGAGGCCCAGCTCCTACGAGCAGTACTTC
TRBJ1-1 | NA | 13 | NA | TRBV6-4 | CASRRDPNTEAFF | TGTGCCAGCAGGCGGGACCCCAACACTGAAGCTTTCTTT
TRBJ1-2 | NA | 13 | NA | TRBV2 | CASSPGANYGYTF | TGTGCCAGCAGCCCAGGGGCTAACTATGGCTACACCTTC
TRBJ2-7 | NA | 16 | TRBD2 | TRBV28 | CASSRYASGGRYEQYF | TGTGCCAGCAGTCGATACGCTAGCGGGGGCCGCTACGAGCAGTACTTC
TRBJ2-1 | NA | 16 | TRBD2 | TRBV4-1 | CASSQGRLAAYNEQFF | TGCGCCAGCAGCCAAGGCAGGCTAGCGGCCTACAATGAGCAGTTCTTC
TRBJ2-5 | NA | 16 | TRBD2 | TRBV4-1 | CASSPRDYQYQETQYF | TGCGCCAGCAGCCCCCGGGACTACCAGTACCAAGAGACCCAGTACTTC
TRBJ1-2 | once | 14 | NA | TRBV29-1 | CSVVSGGANYGYTF | TGCAGCGTTGTTAGTGGCGGAGCTAACTATGGCTACACCTTC
TRBJ1-4 | once | 15 | NA | TRBV5-1 | CASSLEGRREEKLFF | TGCGCCAGCAGCTTGGAGGGGCGACGAGAGGAAAAACTGTTTTTT
TRBJ1-1 | NA | 12 | NA | TRBV6-5 | CASTYWSTEAFF | TGTGCCAGCACCTATTGGAGCACTGAAGCTTTCTTT
TRBJ2-7 | NA | 14 | NA | TRBV5-1 | CASSLDPLSYEQYF | TGCGCCAGCAGCTTGGATCCTTTATCCTACGAGCAGTACTTC
TRBJ2-1 | NA | 16 | NA | TRBV7-8 | CASSLFGLPGDNEQFF | TGTGCCAGCAGCTTATTTGGGCTCCCCGGGGACAATGAGCAGTTCTTC
TRBJ2-1 | few | 16 | TRBD2 | TRBV5-4 | CASSTAGLASYNEQFF | TGTGCCAGCAGCACCGCGGGACTAGCATCCTACAATGAGCAGTTCTTC
TRBJ2-5 | NA | 16 | TRBD2 | TRBV5-6 | CASSAVLAGGRETQYF | TGTGCCAGCAGCGCAGTCCTAGCGGGAGGGCGAGAGACCCAGTACTTC
TRBJ2-2 | few | 16 | TRBD2 | TRBV5-1 | CASSLEGLAGTGELFF | TGCGCCAGCAGCCTAGAGGGACTAGCGGGGACCGGGGAGCTGTTTTTT
TRBJ2-7 | NA | 15 | TRBD2 | TRBV11-2 | CASSLGSSGRDEQYF | TGTGCCAGCAGCTTAGGGTCTAGCGGGAGAGACGAGCAGTACTTC
TRBJ2-3 | once | 17 | NA | TRBV4-1 | CASSPSGLGSNTDTQYF | TGCGCCAGCAGTCCTTCGGGTCTGGGGAGCAACACAGATACGCAGTATTTT
TRBJ1-6 | NA | 14 | NA | TRBV27 | CASSLSINNSPLHF | TGTGCCAGCAGTTTATCAATAAATAATTCACCCCTCCACTTT
TRBJ2-5 | once | 12 | NA | TRBV27 | CASSPLQETQYF | TGTGCCAGCAGTCCCCTCCAAGAGACCCAGTACTTC
TRBJ1-1 | NA | 15 | TRBD1 | TRBV11-2 | CASSGDRVGDTEAFF | TGTGCCAGCAGCGGGGACAGGGTGGGAGACACTGAAGCTTTCTTT
TRBJ2-1 | NA | 15 | TRBD2 | TRBV5-4 | CASSAPTSGREEQFF | TGTGCCAGCAGCGCCCCTACTAGCGGGAGGGAGGAGCAGTTCTTC